This T cell receptor (beta chain) was captured by sequencing in a study of T cells in Graves' hyperthyroidism and ophthalmopathy. Whole-study results and caveats: Ophthalmopathy was distinguished from stable hyperthyroidism by 13 V-J signatures.

Researchers took RNA transcripts and amplified the TCR beta CDR3 regions from them. HTBI primers were the set used in a first-round RT-PCR of the TCR CDR3. TCRdb redid the calling of the multiplex PCR reads with MiXCR, one entry per CDR3 protein. The sample lists about 380,000 distinct CDR3 sequences; 15% to 20% were seen once. About this clonotype: What it recognizes is unknown.

There are 18 residues in the CDR3. The V gene end was trimmed by 2 bases and the J gene end by 4 bases; junction bases not matched to a gene: 12. Per germline, CDR1 MNHEY and CDR2 SMNVEV (reference sequence). J is TRBJ2-1 and V is TRBV27; 9 bases fit TRBD2. The sequence derives from a man younger than 35 with Graves' ophthalmopathy. Sequences were obtained from blood. The CDR3 bases are TGTGCCAGCAGTTTACGTCGGCGTGTTAGCGGGGGATACAATGAGCAGTTCTTC. Protein: CASSLRRRVSGGYNEQFF.